This entry concerns a single TCR beta chain. The antigen is undetermined. The data were obtained in a study of Ad26.COV2.S vaccination and SARS-CoV-2 variants. Study outcomes and limitations: Analytic work on TCR breadth and depth might have understated the full extent of total T cell responses.

The treatment is: some 20 received Ad26.COV2.S at low or high dose, single or two shots; five or six received placebo; per-sample allocation not given. The samples were gathered on day 63 after the first injection of vaccine or placebo. The CDR3 is made up of 13 amino acids. V was cut by 4 bases and J by 5 bases, with 9 bases left in between. Per the germline V gene, CDR1 is KGHSH and CDR2 is LQKENI. The assay was immunoSEQ multiplex PCR, and TCRdb's table has in-frame clones only and misses some. The repertoire consists of 410,000 or so clones, with about 92% occurring once and the leading ten covering over 1.5%.

The chain joins TRBV18 to TRBJ2-1; possibly TRBD1 for D (7 bases). The receptor was derived from a person between 18 and 60 years old who received the Ad26.COV2.S COVID-19 vaccine or a placebo. This material consisted of peripheral blood, taken in a trial of Ad26.COV2.S vaccine versus placebo. The CDR3 spells CASSRGTDNEQFF. CDR3 bases: TGTGCCAGCTCACGCGGGACAGACAATGAGCAGTTCTTC.